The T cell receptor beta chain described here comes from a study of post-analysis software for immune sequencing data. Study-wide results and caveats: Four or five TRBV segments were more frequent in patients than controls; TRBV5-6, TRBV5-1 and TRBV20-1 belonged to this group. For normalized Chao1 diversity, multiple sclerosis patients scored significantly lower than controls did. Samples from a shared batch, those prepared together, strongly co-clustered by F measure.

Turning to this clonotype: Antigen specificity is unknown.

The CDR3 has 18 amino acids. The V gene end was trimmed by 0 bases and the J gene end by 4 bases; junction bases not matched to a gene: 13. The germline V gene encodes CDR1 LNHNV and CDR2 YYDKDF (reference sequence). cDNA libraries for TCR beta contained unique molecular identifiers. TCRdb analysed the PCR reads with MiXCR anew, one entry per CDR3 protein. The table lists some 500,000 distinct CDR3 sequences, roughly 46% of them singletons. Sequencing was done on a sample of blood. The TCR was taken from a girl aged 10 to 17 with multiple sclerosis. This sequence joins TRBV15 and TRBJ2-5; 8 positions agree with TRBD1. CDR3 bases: TGTGCCACCAGCAGAGATCTAATGACAGGGGAGAAAAGAGAGACCCAGTACTTC. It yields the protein CATSRDLMTGEKRETQYF.